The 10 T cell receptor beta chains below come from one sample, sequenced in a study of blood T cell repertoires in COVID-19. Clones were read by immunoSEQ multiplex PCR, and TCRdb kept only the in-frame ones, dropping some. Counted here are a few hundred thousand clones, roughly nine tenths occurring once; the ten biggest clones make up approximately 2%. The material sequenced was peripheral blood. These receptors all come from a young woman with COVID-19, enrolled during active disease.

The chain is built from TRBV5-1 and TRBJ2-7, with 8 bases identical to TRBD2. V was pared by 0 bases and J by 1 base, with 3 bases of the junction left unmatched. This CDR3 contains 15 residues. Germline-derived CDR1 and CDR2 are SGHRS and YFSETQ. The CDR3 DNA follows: TGCGCCAGCAGCTTGGGTACTAGCGGATCCTACGAGCAGTACTTC. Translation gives CASSLGTSGSYEQYF.

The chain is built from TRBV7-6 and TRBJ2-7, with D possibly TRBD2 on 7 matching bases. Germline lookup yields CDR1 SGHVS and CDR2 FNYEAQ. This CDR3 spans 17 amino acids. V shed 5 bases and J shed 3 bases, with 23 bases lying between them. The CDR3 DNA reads TGTGCCAGCAGCCCGTCGCCCGGGGGGCCGGGACTCTACGAGCAGTACTTC. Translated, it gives CASSPSPGGPGLYEQYF.

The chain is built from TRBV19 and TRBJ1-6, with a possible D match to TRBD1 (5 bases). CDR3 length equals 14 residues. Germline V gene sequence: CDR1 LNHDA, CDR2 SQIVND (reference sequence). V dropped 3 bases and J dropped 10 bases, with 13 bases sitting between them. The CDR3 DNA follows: TGTGCCAGTAGTATCGGCGGACATCGGTCACCCCTCCACTTT. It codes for CASSIGGHRSPLHF.

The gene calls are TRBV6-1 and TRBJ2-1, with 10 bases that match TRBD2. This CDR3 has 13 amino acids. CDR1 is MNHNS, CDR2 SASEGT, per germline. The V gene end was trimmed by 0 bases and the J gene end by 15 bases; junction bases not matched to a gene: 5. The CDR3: CASSEASGGDRFF. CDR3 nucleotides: TGTGCCAGCAGTGAAGCGAGCGGGGGGGATCGGTTCTTC.

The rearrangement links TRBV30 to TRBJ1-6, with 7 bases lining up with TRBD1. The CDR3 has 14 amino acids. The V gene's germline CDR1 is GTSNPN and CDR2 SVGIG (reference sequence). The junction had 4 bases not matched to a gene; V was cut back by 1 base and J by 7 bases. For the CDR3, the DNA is TGTGCCTGGAGTGGACAGGGTTGGAATTCACCCCTCCACTTT. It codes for CAWSGQGWNSPLHF. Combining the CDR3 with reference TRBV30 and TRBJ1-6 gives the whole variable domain SQTIHQWPATLVQPVGSPLSLECTVEGTSNPNLYWYRQAAGRGLQLLFYSVGIGQISSEVPQNLSASRPQDRQFILSSKKLLLSDSGFYLCAWSGQGWNSPLHFGNGTRLTVT.

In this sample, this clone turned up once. CDR3 region: CASSDSFGYTF. The CDR3 DNA reads as TGTGCCAGCAGCGACAGCTTTGGCTACACCTTC. The rearrangement uses TRBV5-4 and TRBJ1-2; D perhaps matches TRBD1 (5 bases). With 4 bases removed from V and 7 bases from J, the gap between germline ends came to 8 bases. Germline-derived CDR1 and CDR2 are SGHNT and YYREEE (reference sequence). The CDR3 has 11 residues.

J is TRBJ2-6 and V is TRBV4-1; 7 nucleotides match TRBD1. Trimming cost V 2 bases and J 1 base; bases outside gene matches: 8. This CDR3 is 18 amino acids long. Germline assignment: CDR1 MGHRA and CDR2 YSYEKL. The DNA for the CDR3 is TGCGCCAGCAGCCAACCTCCGGGACAGAGATCTGGGGCCAACGTCCTGACTTTC. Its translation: CASSQPPGQRSGANVLTF.

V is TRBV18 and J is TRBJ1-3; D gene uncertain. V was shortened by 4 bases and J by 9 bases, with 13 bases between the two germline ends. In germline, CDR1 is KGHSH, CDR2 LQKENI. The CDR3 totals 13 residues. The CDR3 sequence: CASSLSGKGTIYF. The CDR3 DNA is TGTGCCAGCTCACTATCCGGGAAAGGCACCATATATTTT.

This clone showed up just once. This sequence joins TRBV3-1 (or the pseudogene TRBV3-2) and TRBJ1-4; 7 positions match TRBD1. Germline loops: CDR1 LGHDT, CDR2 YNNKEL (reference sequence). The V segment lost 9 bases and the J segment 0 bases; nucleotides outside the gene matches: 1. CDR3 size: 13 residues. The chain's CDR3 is CASRGPTNEKLFF. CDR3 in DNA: TGTGCCAGTAGGGGGCCAACTAATGAAAAACTGTTTTTT.

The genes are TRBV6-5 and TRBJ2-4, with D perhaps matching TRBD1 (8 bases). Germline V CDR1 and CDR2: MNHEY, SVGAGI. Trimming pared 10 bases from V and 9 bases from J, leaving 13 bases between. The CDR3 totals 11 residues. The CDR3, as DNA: TGTGCCACAAACAGGGGGGGCATTCAGTACTTC. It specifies CATNRGGIQYF.